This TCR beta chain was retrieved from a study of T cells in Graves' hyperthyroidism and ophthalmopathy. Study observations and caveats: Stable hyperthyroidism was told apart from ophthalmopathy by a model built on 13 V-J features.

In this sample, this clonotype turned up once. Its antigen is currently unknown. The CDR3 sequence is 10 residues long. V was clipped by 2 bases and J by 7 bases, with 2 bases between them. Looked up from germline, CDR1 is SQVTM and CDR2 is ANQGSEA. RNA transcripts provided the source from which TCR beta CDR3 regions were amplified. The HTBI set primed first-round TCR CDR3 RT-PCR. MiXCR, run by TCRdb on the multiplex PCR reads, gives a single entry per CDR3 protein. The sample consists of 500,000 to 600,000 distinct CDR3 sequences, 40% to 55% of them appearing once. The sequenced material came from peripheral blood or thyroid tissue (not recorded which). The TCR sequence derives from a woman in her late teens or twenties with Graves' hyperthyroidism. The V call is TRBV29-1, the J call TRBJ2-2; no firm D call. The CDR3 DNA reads TGCAGCGTTGAAAACGGGGAGCTGTTTTTT. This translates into CSVENGELFF.